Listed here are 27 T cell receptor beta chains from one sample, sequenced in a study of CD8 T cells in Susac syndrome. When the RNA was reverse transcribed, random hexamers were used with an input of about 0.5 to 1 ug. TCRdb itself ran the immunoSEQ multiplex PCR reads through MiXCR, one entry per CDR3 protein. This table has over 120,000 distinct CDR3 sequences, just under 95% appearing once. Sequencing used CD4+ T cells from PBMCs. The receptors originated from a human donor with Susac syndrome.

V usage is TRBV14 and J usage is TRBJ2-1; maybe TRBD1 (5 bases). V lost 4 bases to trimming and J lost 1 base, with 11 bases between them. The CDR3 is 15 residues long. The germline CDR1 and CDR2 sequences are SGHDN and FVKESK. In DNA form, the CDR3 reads TGTGCCAGCAGCCCCCGACAGAATTCCTACAATGAGCAGTTCTTC. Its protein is CASSPRQNSYNEQFF.

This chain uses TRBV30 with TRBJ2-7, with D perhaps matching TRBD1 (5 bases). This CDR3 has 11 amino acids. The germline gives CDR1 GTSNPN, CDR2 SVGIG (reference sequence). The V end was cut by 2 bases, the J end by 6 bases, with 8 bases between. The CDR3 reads CAWSNRFEQYF. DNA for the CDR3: TGTGCCTGGAGTAACAGGTTCGAGCAGTACTTC.

CDR3 protein: CASSARLLAGGDEQFF. CDR3 nucleotides: TGTGCCAGCAGCGCACGGTTGCTAGCGGGGGGGGATGAGCAGTTCTTC. V is TRBV9 and J is TRBJ2-1; TRBD2 matches 12 bases. CDR3 length: 16 residues. The germline V gene encodes CDR1 SGDLS and CDR2 YYNGEE. Trimming took 3 bases from V and 8 from J; bases not matched to a gene: 9.

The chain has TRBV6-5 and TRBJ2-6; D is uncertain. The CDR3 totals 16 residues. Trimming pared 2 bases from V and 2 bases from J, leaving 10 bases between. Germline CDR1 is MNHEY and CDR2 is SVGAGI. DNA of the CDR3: TGTGCCAGCAGTTACAGGATTCTGGCTGGGGCCAACGTCCTGACTTTC. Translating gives CASSYRILAGANVLTF.

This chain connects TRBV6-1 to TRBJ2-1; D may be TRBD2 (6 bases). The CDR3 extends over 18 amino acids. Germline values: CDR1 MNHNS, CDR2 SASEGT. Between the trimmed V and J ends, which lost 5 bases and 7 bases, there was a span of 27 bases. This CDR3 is CASSPTTPQGGWVNEQFF. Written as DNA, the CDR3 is TGTGCCAGCAGTCCTACTACCCCGCAGGGAGGTTGGGTAAATGAGCAGTTCTTC.

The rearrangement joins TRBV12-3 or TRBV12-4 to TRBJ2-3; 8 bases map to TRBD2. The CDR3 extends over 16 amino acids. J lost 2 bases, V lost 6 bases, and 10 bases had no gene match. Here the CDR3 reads CASSPQRGPSTDTQYF. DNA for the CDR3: TGTGCCAGCAGCCCCCAGCGGGGGCCCTCCACAGATACGCAGTATTTT.

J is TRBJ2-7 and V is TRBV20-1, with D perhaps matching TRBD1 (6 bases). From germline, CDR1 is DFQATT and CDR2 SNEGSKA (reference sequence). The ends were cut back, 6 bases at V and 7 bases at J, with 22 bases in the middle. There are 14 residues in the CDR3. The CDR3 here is CSAGPTGPGREQYF. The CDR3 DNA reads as TGCAGTGCCGGTCCAACAGGGCCGGGTCGGGAGCAGTACTTC.

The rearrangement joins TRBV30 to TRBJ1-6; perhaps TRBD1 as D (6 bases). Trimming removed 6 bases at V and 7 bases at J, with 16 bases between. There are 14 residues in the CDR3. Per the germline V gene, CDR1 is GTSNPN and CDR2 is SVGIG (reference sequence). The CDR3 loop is CACGGPSWNSPLHF. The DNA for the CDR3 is TGTGCCTGCGGGGGGCCTTCCTGGAATTCACCCCTCCACTTT.

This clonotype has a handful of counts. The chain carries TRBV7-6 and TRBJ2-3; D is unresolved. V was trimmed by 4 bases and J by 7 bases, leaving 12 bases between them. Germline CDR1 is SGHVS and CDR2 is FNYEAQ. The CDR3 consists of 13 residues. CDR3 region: CASSSSTGNTQYF. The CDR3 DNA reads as TGTGCCAGCAGCTCAAGCACGGGTAATACGCAGTATTTT.

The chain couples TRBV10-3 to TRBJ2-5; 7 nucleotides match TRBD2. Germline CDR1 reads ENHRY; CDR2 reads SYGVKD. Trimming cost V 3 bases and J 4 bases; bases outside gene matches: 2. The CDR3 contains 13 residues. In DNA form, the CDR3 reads TGTGCCATCAGTGAATGGGGGGGAGAGACCCAGTACTTC. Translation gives CAISEWGGETQYF.

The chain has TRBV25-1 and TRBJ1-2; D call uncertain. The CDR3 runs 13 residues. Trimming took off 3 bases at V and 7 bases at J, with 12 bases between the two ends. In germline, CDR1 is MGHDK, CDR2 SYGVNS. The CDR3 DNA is TGTGCCAGCAGTGATGGGCCAGCTGGTGGCTACACCTTC. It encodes CASSDGPAGGYTF.

The DNA for the CDR3 is TGTGCCAGCAGGCCCGCCGGGTCACAGCCCCAGCATTTT. This gives the protein CASRPAGSQPQHF. V and J are TRBV7-2 and TRBJ1-5; D is uncertain. V was cut by 6 bases and J by 7 bases, with 13 bases left in between. Germline CDR1 SGHTA, CDR2 FQGNSA. The CDR3 extends over 13 amino acids.

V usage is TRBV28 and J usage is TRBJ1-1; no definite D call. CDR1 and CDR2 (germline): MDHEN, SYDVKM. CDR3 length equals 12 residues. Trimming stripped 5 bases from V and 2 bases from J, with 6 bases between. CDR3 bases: TGTGCCAGCAGTCCCAGAAACACTGAAGCTTTCTTT. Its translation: CASSPRNTEAFF.

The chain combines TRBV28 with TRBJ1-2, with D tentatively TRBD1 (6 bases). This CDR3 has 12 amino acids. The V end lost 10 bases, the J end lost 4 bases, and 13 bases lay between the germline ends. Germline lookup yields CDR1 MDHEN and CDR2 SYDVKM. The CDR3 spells CATRQGSYGYTF. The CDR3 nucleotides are TGTGCCACCAGGCAGGGGAGCTATGGCTACACCTTC.

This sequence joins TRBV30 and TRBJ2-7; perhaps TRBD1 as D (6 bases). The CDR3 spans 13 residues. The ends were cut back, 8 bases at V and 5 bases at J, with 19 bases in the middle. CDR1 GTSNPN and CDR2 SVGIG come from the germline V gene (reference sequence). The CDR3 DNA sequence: TGTGCCGCCCAGACAGGTAATTCCCACGAGCAGTACTTC. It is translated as CAAQTGNSHEQYF.

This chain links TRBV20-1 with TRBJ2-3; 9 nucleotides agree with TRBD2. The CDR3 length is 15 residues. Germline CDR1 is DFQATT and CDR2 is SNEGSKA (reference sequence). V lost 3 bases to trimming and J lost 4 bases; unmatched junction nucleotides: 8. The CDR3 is CSASISSGVADTQYF. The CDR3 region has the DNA TGCAGTGCTAGCATCTCTAGCGGGGTCGCAGATACGCAGTATTTT.

The CDR3 sequence is CASSTHDWDSYEQYF. CDR3 coding DNA: TGTGCCAGCAGCACCCACGACTGGGACTCCTACGAGCAGTACTTC. The J gene is TRBJ2-7, the V gene TRBV5-6; no clear D gene. Germline loops: CDR1 SGHDT, CDR2 YYEEEE. The V end was cut by 4 bases, the J end by 0 bases, with 14 bases between. CDR3 length: 15 amino acids. Full variable domain (remainder filled in from reference TRBV5-6 and TRBJ2-7): DAGVTQSPTHLIKTRGQQVTLRCSPKSGHDTVSWYQQALGQGPQFIFQYYEEEERQRGNFPDRFSGHQFPNYSSELNVNALLLGDSALYLCASSTHDWDSYEQYFGPGTRLTVT.

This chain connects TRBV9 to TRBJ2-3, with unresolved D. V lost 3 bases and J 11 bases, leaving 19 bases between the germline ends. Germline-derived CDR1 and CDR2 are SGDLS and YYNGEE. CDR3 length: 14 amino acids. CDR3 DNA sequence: TGTGCCAGCAGCGGAGAGAAACGGTCGTCTGGGCAGTATTTT. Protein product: CASSGEKRSSGQYF.

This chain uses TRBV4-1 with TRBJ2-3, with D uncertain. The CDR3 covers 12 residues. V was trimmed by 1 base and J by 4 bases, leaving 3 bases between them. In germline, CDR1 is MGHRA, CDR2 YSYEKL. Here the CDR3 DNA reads TGCGCCAGCAGCCAAGGGCCAGATACGCAGTATTTT. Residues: CASSQGPDTQYF.

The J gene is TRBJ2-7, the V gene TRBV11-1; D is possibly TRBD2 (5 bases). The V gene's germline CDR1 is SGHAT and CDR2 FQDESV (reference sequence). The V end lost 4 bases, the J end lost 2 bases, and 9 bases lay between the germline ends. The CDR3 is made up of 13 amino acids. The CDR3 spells CASSWRAAYEQYF. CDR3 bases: TGTGCCAGCAGCTGGCGGGCAGCCTACGAGCAGTACTTC. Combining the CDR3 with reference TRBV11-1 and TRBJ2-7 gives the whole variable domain EAEVAQSPRYKITEKSQAVAFWCDPISGHATLYWYRQILGQGPELLVQFQDESVVDDSQLPKDRFSAERLKGVDSTLKIQPAELGDSAMYLCASSWRAAYEQYFGPGTRLTVT.

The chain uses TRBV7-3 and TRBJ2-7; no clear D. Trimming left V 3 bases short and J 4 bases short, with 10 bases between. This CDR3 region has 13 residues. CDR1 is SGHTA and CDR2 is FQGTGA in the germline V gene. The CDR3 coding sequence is TGTGCCAGCAGCTTGGAACAAGGTTACGAGCAGTACTTC. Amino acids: CASSLEQGYEQYF.

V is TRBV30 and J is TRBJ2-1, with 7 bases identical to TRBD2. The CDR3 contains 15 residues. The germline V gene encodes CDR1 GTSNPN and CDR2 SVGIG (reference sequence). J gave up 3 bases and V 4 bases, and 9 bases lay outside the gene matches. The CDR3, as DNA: TGTGCCTGGACTACCGGGACTACAGGCTACAATGAGCAGTTCTTC. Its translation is CAWTTGTTGYNEQFF.

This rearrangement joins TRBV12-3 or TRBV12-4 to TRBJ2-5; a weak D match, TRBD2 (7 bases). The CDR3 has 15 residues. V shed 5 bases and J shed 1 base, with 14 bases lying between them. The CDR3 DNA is TGTGCCAGCAGTCACCCGGGGGGCTTCCAAGAGACCCAGTACTTC. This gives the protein CASSHPGGFQETQYF.

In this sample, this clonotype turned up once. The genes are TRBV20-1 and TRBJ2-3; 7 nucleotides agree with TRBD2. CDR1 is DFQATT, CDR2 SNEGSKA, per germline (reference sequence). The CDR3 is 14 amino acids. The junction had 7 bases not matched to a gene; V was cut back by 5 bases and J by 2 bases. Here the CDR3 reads CSAWTRPHTDTQYF. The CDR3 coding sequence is TGCAGTGCTTGGACTAGGCCCCACACAGATACGCAGTATTTT.

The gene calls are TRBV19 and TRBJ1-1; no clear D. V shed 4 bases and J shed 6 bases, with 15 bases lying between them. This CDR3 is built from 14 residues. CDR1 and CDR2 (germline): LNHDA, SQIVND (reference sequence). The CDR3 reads CASSSRMGRAEAFF. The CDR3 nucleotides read TGTGCCAGTAGTAGCCGGATGGGGAGGGCTGAAGCTTTCTTT.

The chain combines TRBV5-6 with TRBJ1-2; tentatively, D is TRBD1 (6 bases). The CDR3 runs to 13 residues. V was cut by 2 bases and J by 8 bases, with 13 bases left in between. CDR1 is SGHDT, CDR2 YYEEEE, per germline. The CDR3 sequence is CASSLRGQEGYTF. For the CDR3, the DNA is TGTGCCAGCAGCTTACGGGGGCAAGAGGGCTACACCTTC. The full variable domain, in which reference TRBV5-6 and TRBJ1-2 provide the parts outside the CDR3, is DAGVTQSPTHLIKTRGQQVTLRCSPKSGHDTVSWYQQALGQGPQFIFQYYEEEERQRGNFPDRFSGHQFPNYSSELNVNALLLGDSALYLCASSLRGQEGYTFGSGTRLTVV.

CDR3 amino acids: CASSVEEGRHGYTF. In DNA, the CDR3 is TGTGCCAGCAGCGTAGAGGAGGGCCGGCATGGCTACACCTTC. The rearrangement links TRBV9 to TRBJ1-2, with unresolved D. CDR1 is SGDLS, CDR2 YYNGEE, per germline. V was shortened by 0 bases and J by 6 bases, with 12 bases between the two germline ends. CDR3 length: 14 amino acids.